The next 11 T cell receptor beta chains were all read from a single sample in a study of regulatory T cells in long-lasting Graves disease. With iRepertoire HTBI primers and Arm-PCR of CDR3 regions, TCR beta libraries were built. TCRdb passed the multiplex PCR reads through MiXCR, listing each CDR3 protein once. Of 390,000 or so distinct CDR3 sequences in the sample, about 12% were seen once. Time point in this sample: newly diagnosed GD, antithyroid drugs for less than 3 months. PBMCs were the source of the RNA used for TCR sequencing. This sample was also put to use in a study of T cells in Graves' hyperthyroidism and ophthalmopathy.

This specimen consisted of peripheral blood mononuclear cells (PBMCs), obtained at new diagnosis, from a patient treated with antithyroid drugs. The receptors were sampled from a woman in her late teens or twenties with Graves disease.

The table lists this clonotype with a few counts. The V and J genes are TRBV6-5 and TRBJ2-1, with D possibly TRBD1 on 5 matching bases. V was shortened by 0 bases and J by 10 bases, with 10 bases between the two germline ends. Germline V gene sequence: CDR1 MNHEY, CDR2 SVGAGI. The CDR3 is 13 amino acids. The DNA of the CDR3 is TGTGCCAGCAGTTACTCGTTCCAGGGCGAGCAGTTCTTC. Amino acid sequence: CASSYSFQGEQFF.

There are a few counts of this clonotype. The chain recombines TRBV6-9 with TRBJ2-5; TRBD2 aligns across 9 bases. CDR1 and CDR2 from the germline V gene are MNHGY and SVAAGI. Trimming cost V 1 base and J 5 bases; bases outside gene matches: 5. The CDR3 has 15 amino acids. The chain's CDR3 is CASSYLVAGAETQYF. The CDR3 nucleotides read TGTGCCAGCAGTTATTTGGTAGCGGGGGCGGAGACCCAGTACTTC.

There are many counts of this clonotype. The chain couples TRBV18 to TRBJ1-1, with TRBD1 as a possible D gene (5 bases). Trimming removed 0 bases from V and 2 bases from J, with 16 bases in between. The CDR3 covers 17 residues. CDR1 and CDR2 from the germline V gene are KGHSH and LQKENI. This chain's CDR3 is CASSPPQGSSINTEAFF. As DNA, the CDR3 is TGTGCCAGCTCACCACCCCAGGGCTCTTCAATTAACACTGAAGCTTTCTTT.

This clonotype was detected a few times. This chain uses TRBV7-9 with TRBJ2-2; possible D gene TRBD2, 6 bases. This CDR3 contains 14 residues. V was cut by 6 bases and J by 4 bases, with 12 bases left in between. Germline CDR1 SEHNR, CDR2 FQNEAQ (reference sequence). In DNA form, the CDR3 reads TGTGCCAGCAGGGTCGGGGGAATCACCGGGGAGCTGTTTTTT. Protein product: CASRVGGITGELFF. The variable domain in full, with the rest retrieved from reference TRBV7-9 and TRBJ2-2, is DTGVSQNPRHKITKRGQNVTFRCDPISEHNRLYWYRQTLGQGPEFLTYFQNEAQLEKSRLLSDRFSAERPKGSFSTLEIQRTEQGDSAMYLCASRVGGITGELFFGEGSRLTVL.

This clonotype was detected ten times or more. The V gene is TRBV7-2, the J gene TRBJ2-5; maybe TRBD2 (5 bases). CDR3 length equals 15 residues. With 0 bases removed from V and 5 bases from J, the gap between germline ends came to 13 bases. Germline CDR1 reads SGHTA; CDR2 reads FQGNSA. The CDR3 DNA follows: TGTGCCAGCAGCTTAGCGGGTGGGAGTGGGGAGACCCAGTACTTC. Amino acid sequence: CASSLAGGSGETQYF.

This clonotype was seen many times. The rearrangement uses TRBV6-1 and TRBJ2-7; D unresolved. Per the germline V gene, CDR1 is MNHNS and CDR2 is SASEGT. This CDR3 is built from 13 residues. The V end was cut by 5 bases, the J end by 3 bases, with 11 bases between. CDR3 sequence reads: CASSQWTGYEQYF. The CDR3, as DNA: TGTGCCAGCAGTCAATGGACCGGCTACGAGCAGTACTTC.

Turning to this clonotype: One base away lies a much larger clone, so this may be a sequencing read error. The chain couples TRBV12-3 or TRBV12-4 to TRBJ2-5, with 7 bases identical to TRBD1. The CDR3 is 13 amino acids. The CDR3 DNA is TGTACCAGCAGTTCTGGACAGGTAGAGACCCAGTACTTC. Translation: CTSSSGQVETQYF.

There are many counts of this clonotype. The chain recombines TRBV7-8 with TRBJ2-5; the match to TRBD1 covers 7 bases. The V and J ends lost 5 bases and 7 bases, in that order; junction bases with no gene match: 16. From germline, CDR1 is SGHVS and CDR2 FQNEAQ. The CDR3 contains 16 residues. The CDR3 reads CASSGPVDRIRTTQYF. Here the CDR3 DNA reads TGTGCCAGCAGCGGCCCTGTGGACAGGATCCGTACGACCCAGTACTTC.

Notes on this clonotype: A much larger clone lies a single base off, so this may be a read error. The gene calls are TRBV18 and TRBJ1-2; D may be TRBD1 (6 bases). The CDR3 has 13 amino acids. V was shortened by 2 bases and J by 6 bases, with 10 bases between the two germline ends. From germline, CDR1 is KGHSH and CDR2 LQKENI. CDR3 sequence (DNA): TGTGCCAGCTCACCAGGCAGGGGCAATGGCTACACCTTC. Translated: CASSPGRGNGYTF.

V usage is TRBV29-1 and J usage is TRBJ1-2; D is unclear. The V gene lost 3 bases and the J gene lost 4 bases, with 3 bases spanning the gap. The CDR3 totals 10 residues. The germline CDR1 and CDR2 sequences are SQVTM and ANQGSEA. CDR3 in DNA: TGCAGCGTTGACAGCTATGGCTACACCTTC. Encoded protein: CSVDSYGYTF.

The gene calls are TRBV7-9 and TRBJ1-2; possible D gene TRBD1, 5 bases. Germline V gives CDR1 SEHNR, CDR2 FQNEAQ (reference sequence). This CDR3 has 14 amino acids. Trimming cost V 5 bases and J 12 bases, with 22 bases left between them. CDR3 amino acids: CASSLKGSGNSDTF. The CDR3 DNA reads TGTGCCAGCAGCCTGAAGGGGAGCGGGAATTCTGACACCTTC.